Listed below are T cell receptor beta chains from one sample, sequenced in a study of cytotoxic CD8 clonotypes in ibrutinib-treated CLL. Measured with immunoSEQ multiplex PCR; TCRdb has only the in-frame clones, and not every one. The sample has more than 25,000 clones, about 78% seen once; the top ten hold roughly 50%. The specimen was PBMCs, collected after 36 months of ibrutinib treatment. These receptors came from a human donor with chronic lymphocytic leukemia. CDR3s include the opening cysteine and the closing phenylalanine or tryptophan. The size of a clone is reported for some rows only, either as once, few or many, or as a class for expanded clones.

clone size	V gene	J gene	CDR3 protein
NA	TRBV18	TRBJ2-5	CARGEREQETQYF
NA	TRBV2	TRBJ1-5	CASSEGEVYSNQPQHF
NA	TRBV5-1	TRBJ2-3	CASSLLRDGKGITDTQYF
few	TRBV27	TRBJ2-7	CASSLRAYTYEQYF
NA	TRBV4-1	TRBJ2-5	CASSQAGWEETQYF
few	TRBV4-1	TRBJ1-3	CASSQDHHRGGNTIYF
NA	TRBV7-6	TRBJ2-7	CASSLTSGEIYEQYF
NA	TRBV4-1	TRBJ2-2	CASSVTANTGELFF
NA	TRBV19	TRBJ2-2	CASRFQGTGELFF
NA	TRBV29-1	TRBJ2-7	CSVARGQGFDEQYF
hyperexpanded	TRBV10-1	TRBJ1-4	CASSEGPQVANEKLFF
once	TRBV9	TRBJ2-2	CASSDNPNTGELFF
NA	TRBV7-6	TRBJ2-7	CASSLETNYEQYF
NA	TRBV19	TRBJ2-1	CASSIYRVCEQFF
once	TRBV7-9	TRBJ2-7	CASSFADRGEQYF
few	TRBV30	TRBJ1-2	CAWSTGGSDYGYTF
NA	TRBV6-5	TRBJ2-7	CASSLTSGGAYEQYF
NA	TRBV4-2	TRBJ1-4	CASSPPGEEGEKLFF
once	TRBV5-4	TRBJ2-1	CASSEGTSGRGLSVGQFF
NA	TRBV19	TRBJ2-2	CASTTNFGELFF